Below are 18 T cell receptor beta chains sequenced from a single sample in a study of control samples from healthy donors and cancer patients. Generated by immunoSEQ multiplex PCR, the TCRdb table keeps only in-frame clones and is missing some. The sample has around 100,000 clones, roughly 90% seen once; the top ten hold about 18%. Sequenced input: PBMCs. These receptor sequences come from a man in his fifties or sixties with lung cancer.

The chain employs TRBV7-9 and TRBJ1-2; 7 bases map to TRBD1. The junction had 13 bases not matched to a gene; V was cut back by 5 bases and J by 4 bases. From germline, CDR1 is SEHNR and CDR2 FQNEAQ (reference sequence). This CDR3 spans 16 amino acids. This chain's CDR3 is CASSQEGALQSYGYTF. The DNA of the CDR3 is TGTGCCAGCAGCCAAGAGGGGGCGCTTCAGTCCTATGGCTACACCTTC.

V gene TRBV11-3 combines with J gene TRBJ1-6; D perhaps matches TRBD1 (6 bases). CDR1 is SGHNT and CDR2 is YENEEA in the germline V gene. V was cut by 0 bases and J by 5 bases, with 14 bases left in between. The CDR3 consists of 17 residues. The CDR3 loop is CASSLDLGGTDNSPLHF. DNA of the CDR3: TGTGCCAGCAGCTTAGATCTAGGGGGGACGGATAATTCACCCCTCCACTTT.

The genes are TRBV6-1 and TRBJ1-1; D gene unclear. The CDR3 has 16 residues. V lost 3 bases to trimming and J lost 1 base, with 15 bases between them. CDR1 and CDR2 from the germline V gene are MNHNS and SASEGT. CDR3 amino acids: CASSDGVKVGNTEAFF. The CDR3 nucleotides read TGTGCCAGCAGTGATGGGGTGAAAGTTGGGAACACTGAAGCTTTCTTT.

This sequence joins TRBV2 and TRBJ1-2, with D tentatively TRBD1 (5 bases). The CDR3 sequence is 13 residues long. The germline V gene has CDR1 SNHLY and CDR2 FYNNEI. Deletions cut 4 bases from V and 2 bases from J, with 8 bases between. The CDR3 region is CASSAGQNYGYTF. The CDR3 DNA reads TGTGCCAGCAGTGCGGGGCAGAACTATGGCTACACCTTC.

V is TRBV11-2 and J is TRBJ2-7; D is uncertain. The CDR3 is 15 amino acids. Trimming took off 5 bases at V and 1 base at J, with 15 bases between the two ends. Germline V gives CDR1 SGHAT, CDR2 FQNNGV. DNA for the CDR3: TGTGCCAGCAGCAACTCGGACGGCCAATCCTACGAGCAGTACTTC. It yields the protein CASSNSDGQSYEQYF.

The chain recombines TRBV7-9 with TRBJ2-7; D is possibly TRBD1 (6 bases). CDR1 and CDR2 (germline): SEHNR, FQNEAQ (reference sequence). V was clipped by 4 bases and J by 2 bases, with 9 bases between them. The CDR3 runs 13 residues. The CDR3 sequence: CASSSPGAYEQYV. CDR3 DNA: TGTGCCAGCAGCTCCCCAGGGGCCTACGAGCAGTACGTC.

The genes are TRBV5-6 and TRBJ2-3; D is ambiguous. CDR1 and CDR2 (germline): SGHDT, YYEEEE. V was shortened by 0 bases and J by 6 bases, with 5 bases between the two germline ends. There are 12 residues in the CDR3. Here the CDR3 DNA reads TGTGCCAGCAGCTTGGCCGGGGATACGCAGTATTTT. Translating gives CASSLAGDTQYF.

J is TRBJ2-3 and V is TRBV12-5, with 8 bases that match TRBD1. J lost 0 bases, V lost 1 base, and 3 bases had no gene match. The CDR3 runs 16 residues. Germline V lookup: CDR1 LGHNT, CDR2 FRNRAP. The CDR3 nucleotides read TGTGCTAGTGGTTTGGGGACAGGGCCCAGCACAGATACGCAGTATTTT. The encoded protein is CASGLGTGPSTDTQYF.

The chain joins TRBV19 to TRBJ1-1; a weak D match, TRBD1 (5 bases). Trimming stripped 9 bases from V and 4 bases from J, with 18 bases between. Per the germline V gene, CDR1 is LNHDA and CDR2 is SQIVND (reference sequence). The CDR3 contains 14 residues. CDR3 DNA: TGTGCCAGCCAGGGCCCCCTTCGCGTCACTGAAGCTTTCTTT. This sequence encodes CASQGPLRVTEAFF.

V usage is TRBV10-2 and J usage is TRBJ2-5, with TRBD2 identical over 9 bases. CDR1 and CDR2 (germline): WSHSY, SAAADI. This CDR3 region has 17 residues. V dropped 0 bases and J dropped 1; count of bases not matched to a gene: 6. The CDR3 sequence: CASSESLAGYLQETQYF. CDR3 coding DNA: TGCGCCAGCAGTGAGTCCCTAGCGGGGTACCTCCAAGAGACCCAGTACTTC.

V is TRBV5-1 and J is TRBJ1-2; D perhaps matches TRBD1 (5 bases). This CDR3 contains 18 residues. Germline V gives CDR1 SGHRS, CDR2 YFSETQ. With 2 bases removed from V and 4 bases from J, the gap between germline ends came to 24 bases. The CDR3 protein is CASSLFVPGGAPIYGYTF. Written as DNA, the CDR3 is TGCGCCAGCAGCTTATTTGTCCCCGGAGGGGCCCCTATCTATGGCTACACCTTC.

The J gene is TRBJ1-5, the V gene TRBV5-1; 8 bases line up with TRBD1. CDR1 is SGHRS, CDR2 YFSETQ, per germline. The CDR3 consists of 15 residues. The junction had 7 bases not matched to a gene; V was cut back by 4 bases and J by 4 bases. The CDR3 DNA reads as TGCGCCAGCAGCCCGCTGACAGGGGTGAATCAGCCCCAGCATTTT. This sequence encodes CASSPLTGVNQPQHF. Full variable domain (remainder filled in from reference TRBV5-1 and TRBJ1-5): KAGVTQTPRYLIKTRGQQVTLSCSPISGHRSVSWYQQTPGQGLQFLFEYFSETQRNKGNFPGRFSGRQFSNSRSEMNVSTLELGDSALYLCASSPLTGVNQPQHFGDGTRLSIL.

The chain joins TRBV7-9 to TRBJ2-2, with D perhaps TRBD2 (7 bases). V lost 4 bases to trimming and J lost 6 bases, with 27 bases between them. This CDR3 contains 19 residues. In germline, CDR1 is SEHNR, CDR2 FQNEAQ (reference sequence). CDR3 nucleotides: TGTGCCAGCAGCTCCTCCCCTTGGTGGCGGGGGCATAAGGCCGGGGAGCTGTTTTTT. Translated: CASSSSPWWRGHKAGELFF.

This chain connects TRBV2 to TRBJ2-2, with TRBD1 as a possible D gene (6 bases). The CDR3 covers 13 residues. V gave up 2 bases and J gave up 7 bases, with 8 bases separating them. Germline CDR1 reads SNHLY; CDR2 reads FYNNEI. The CDR3 loop reads CASSERDIGELFF. CDR3 coding DNA: TGTGCCAGCAGTGAACGGGACATCGGGGAGCTGTTTTTT.

The chain employs TRBV2 and TRBJ1-1; D possibly corresponds to TRBD1 (5 bases). Germline CDR1 reads SNHLY; CDR2 reads FYNNEI. V lost 2 bases and J 11 bases, leaving 12 bases between the germline ends. This CDR3 has 12 residues. DNA for the CDR3: TGTGCCAGCAGTGAACGTTCAGGGAACGCTTTCTTT. This gives the protein CASSERSGNAFF.

The chain recombines TRBV14 with TRBJ2-7, with 11 bases identical to TRBD1. After removal of 1 base from V and 3 bases from J, the junction contained 5 bases not matched to a gene. Germline CDR1 is SGHDN and CDR2 is FVKESK. This CDR3 contains 16 residues. The CDR3 region has the DNA TGTGCCAGCAGCCAAGGAGGGGGACAGGGGGTCTACGAGCAGTACGTC. This encodes CASSQGGGQGVYEQYV.

The CDR3 coding sequence is TGTGCCAGCAGTTACAACCCAGGCTACGAGCAGTACTTC. Its translation: CASSYNPGYEQYF. This sequence joins TRBV6-5 and TRBJ2-7; D remains ambiguous. The germline V gene has CDR1 MNHEY and CDR2 SVGAGI. Trimming stripped 2 bases from V and 3 bases from J, with 8 bases between. The CDR3 length is 13 residues.

This chain links TRBV5-1 with TRBJ1-4, with a possible D match to TRBD1 (5 bases). The CDR3 sequence is 15 residues long. Germline-derived CDR1 and CDR2 are SGHRS and YFSETQ. Trimming cost V 0 bases and J 6 bases, with 12 bases left between them. CDR3 bases: TGCGCCAGCAGCTTGGCCGCAGGGAGACATGAAAAACTGTTTTTT. Translated: CASSLAAGRHEKLFF.